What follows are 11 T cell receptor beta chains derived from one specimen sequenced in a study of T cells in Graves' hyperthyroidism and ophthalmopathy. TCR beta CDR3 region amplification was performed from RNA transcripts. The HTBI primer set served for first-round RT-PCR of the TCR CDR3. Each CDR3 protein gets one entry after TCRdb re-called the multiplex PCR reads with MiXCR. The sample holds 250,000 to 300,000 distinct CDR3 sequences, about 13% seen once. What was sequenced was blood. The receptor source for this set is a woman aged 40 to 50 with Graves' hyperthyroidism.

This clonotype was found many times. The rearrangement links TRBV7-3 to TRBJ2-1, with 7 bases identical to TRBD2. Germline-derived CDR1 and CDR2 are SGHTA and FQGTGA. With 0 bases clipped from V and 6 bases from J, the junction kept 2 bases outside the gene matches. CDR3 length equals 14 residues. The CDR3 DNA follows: TGTGCCAGCAGCTTAACCCGGACTAGCAATGAGCAGTTCTTC. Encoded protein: CASSLTRTSNEQFF.

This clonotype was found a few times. CDR3 nucleotides: TGTGCCATCGGCCTTGAGACCCAGTACTTC. Amino acid sequence: CAIGLETQYF. The chain uses TRBV10-3 and TRBJ2-5; D gene uncertain. The ends were cut back, 8 bases at V and 5 bases at J, with 6 bases in the middle. Germline lookup yields CDR1 ENHRY and CDR2 SYGVKD. The CDR3 length is 10 residues.

CDR3 loop: CASSHIAGAPDTQYF. CDR3 coding DNA: TGCGCCAGCAGCCACATAGCGGGGGCCCCGGATACGCAGTATTTT. The chain couples TRBV4-1 to TRBJ2-3; 9 bases agree with TRBD2. J lost 6 bases, V lost 3 bases, and 7 bases had no gene match. Per the germline V gene, CDR1 is MGHRA and CDR2 is YSYEKL. CDR3 length: 15 residues.

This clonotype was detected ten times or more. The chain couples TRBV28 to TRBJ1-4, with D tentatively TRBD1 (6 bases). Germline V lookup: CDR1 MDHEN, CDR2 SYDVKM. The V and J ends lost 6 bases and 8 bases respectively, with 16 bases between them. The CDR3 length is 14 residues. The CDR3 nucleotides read TGTGCCAGCAGCTTTTCAACAGGGAGAGAAAAACTGTTTTTT. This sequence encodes CASSFSTGREKLFF.

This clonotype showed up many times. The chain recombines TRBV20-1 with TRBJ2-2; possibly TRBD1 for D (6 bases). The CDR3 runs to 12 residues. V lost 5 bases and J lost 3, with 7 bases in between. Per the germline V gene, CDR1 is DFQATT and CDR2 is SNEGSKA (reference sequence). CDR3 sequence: CSAPGDTGELFF. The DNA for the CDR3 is TGCAGTGCTCCAGGGGACACCGGGGAGCTGTTTTTT.

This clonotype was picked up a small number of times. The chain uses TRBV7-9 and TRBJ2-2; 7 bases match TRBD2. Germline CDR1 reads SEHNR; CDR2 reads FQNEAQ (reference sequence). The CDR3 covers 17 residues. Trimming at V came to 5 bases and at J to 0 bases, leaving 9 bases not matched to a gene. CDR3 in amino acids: CASSPLTGLANTGELFF. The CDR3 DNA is TGTGCCAGCAGCCCTCTTACAGGACTAGCGAACACCGGGGAGCTGTTTTTT.

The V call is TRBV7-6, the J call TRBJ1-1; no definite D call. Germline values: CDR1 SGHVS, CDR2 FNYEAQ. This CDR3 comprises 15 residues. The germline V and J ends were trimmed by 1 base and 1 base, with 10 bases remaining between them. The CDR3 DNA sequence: TGTGCCAGCAGCTTAGTACCACAAACGAACACTGAAGCTTTCTTT. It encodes CASSLVPQTNTEAFF.

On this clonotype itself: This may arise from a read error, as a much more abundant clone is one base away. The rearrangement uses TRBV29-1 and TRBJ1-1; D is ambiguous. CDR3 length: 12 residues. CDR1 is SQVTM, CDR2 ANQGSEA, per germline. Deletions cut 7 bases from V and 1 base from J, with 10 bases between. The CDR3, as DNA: TGCAGCGCGCACAGCGGGAACACTGAAGCTTTCTTT. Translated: CSAHSGNTEAFF.

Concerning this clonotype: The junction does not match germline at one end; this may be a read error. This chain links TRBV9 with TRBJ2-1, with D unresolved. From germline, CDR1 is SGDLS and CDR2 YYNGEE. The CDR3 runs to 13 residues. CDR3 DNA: TGTGCCAGCAGCGAAGACTCCAACAATGAGCAGTTCTTC. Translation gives CASSEDSNNEQFF.

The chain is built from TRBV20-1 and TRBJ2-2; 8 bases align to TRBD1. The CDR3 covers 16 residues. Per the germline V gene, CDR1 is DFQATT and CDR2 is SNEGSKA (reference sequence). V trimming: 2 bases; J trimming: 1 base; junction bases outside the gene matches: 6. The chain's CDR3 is CSARSGGSRNTGELFF. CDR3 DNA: TGCAGTGCTAGATCAGGGGGCTCGCGGAACACCGGGGAGCTGTTTTTT.

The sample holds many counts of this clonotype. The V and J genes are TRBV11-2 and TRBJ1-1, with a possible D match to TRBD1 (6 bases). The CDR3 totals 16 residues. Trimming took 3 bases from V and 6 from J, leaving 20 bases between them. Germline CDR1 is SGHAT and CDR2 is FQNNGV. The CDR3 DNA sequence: TGTGCCAGCAGCTTCCCCAGGGGTTGGGGTTCAGCTGAAGCTTTCTTT. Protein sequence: CASSFPRGWGSAEAFF.